Following are 21 T cell receptor beta chains from one sample sequenced in a study of cytomegalovirus exposure and HLA in healthy donors. Assay: immunoSEQ multiplex PCR; the TCRdb copy retains only in-frame clones and omits some. The data contain some 130,000 clones, 89% of them singletons. The sample was PBMCs. These receptors were taken from a woman between 18 and 30 years old in good health and CMV-seronegative.

Remarks on this clone: The same CDR3 is also encoded by other DNA sequences in this sample. The rearrangement links TRBV7-9 to TRBJ1-2; weak D call: TRBD1 (5 bases). Germline CDR1 is SEHNR and CDR2 is FQNEAQ (reference sequence). This CDR3 comprises 13 residues. V shed 1 base and J shed 4 bases, with 7 bases lying between them. CDR3 DNA sequence: TGTGCCAGCAGCTTAGGGCAGGGCTATGGCTACACCTTC. Protein product: CASSLGQGYGYTF.

This rearrangement joins TRBV10-3 to TRBJ2-7; D is perhaps TRBD1 (6 bases). V lost 2 bases and J lost 5, with 13 bases in between. The CDR3 is 14 residues long. From germline, CDR1 is ENHRY and CDR2 SYGVKD. CDR3 loop: CAISEPTGRHEQYF. The CDR3, as DNA: TGTGCCATCAGTGAGCCGACAGGTCGTCACGAGCAGTACTTC.

As concerns this clone: At one end the junction does not follow the germline gene, possibly because of a read error. CDR3 amino acids: CASSLALGQGNEQYF. In DNA form, the CDR3 reads TGTGCTAGCAGCTTAGCTTTGGGACAAGGGAACGAGCAGTACTTC. The rearrangement uses TRBV7-7 and TRBJ2-7; maybe TRBD1 (6 bases). Germline loops: CDR1 SSHAT, CDR2 FNYEAQ (reference sequence). The CDR3 is 15 amino acids.

The chain carries TRBV5-1 and TRBJ1-2; D gene unclear. Deletions cut 4 bases from V and 3 bases from J, with 13 bases between. The CDR3 runs to 14 residues. CDR1 and CDR2 from the germline V gene are SGHRS and YFSETQ. CDR3 DNA: TGCGCCAGCAGCGGAGGCCGCGGGGACTATGGCTACACCTTC. Translating it yields CASSGGRGDYGYTF.

This clone was recorded once. The chain combines TRBV10-3 with TRBJ2-6; D is ambiguous. Trimming took off 0 bases at V and 3 bases at J, with 18 bases between the two ends. The CDR3 spans 19 residues. The germline V gene encodes CDR1 ENHRY and CDR2 SYGVKD. In DNA, the CDR3 is TGTGCCATCAGTGAGTCGATTGTTCTCCCAAGGAGTGGGGCCAACGTCCTGACTTTC. This codes for CAISESIVLPRSGANVLTF.

The sample holds one count of this clone. The chain combines TRBV19 with TRBJ1-2, with 9 bases identical to TRBD1. Germline-derived CDR1 and CDR2 are LNHDA and SQIVND (reference sequence). V shed 5 bases and J 5 bases; nucleotides not matched to a gene: 9. This CDR3 contains 15 residues. CDR3 nucleotide sequence: TGTGCCAGTAGTTCTCCCGGGACAGGGCTATATGGCTACACCTTC. This gives the protein CASSSPGTGLYGYTF.

J is TRBJ2-1 and V is TRBV29-1; maybe TRBD2 (7 bases). The CDR3 runs 14 residues. V was cut by 1 base and J by 5 bases, with 12 bases left in between. Germline CDR1 is SQVTM and CDR2 is ANQGSEA. The CDR3 sequence: CSVEAGEGDNEQFF. DNA for the CDR3: TGCAGCGTTGAAGCAGGGGAGGGGGACAATGAGCAGTTCTTC.

The chain uses TRBV9 and TRBJ2-1, with 8 positions matching TRBD2. The CDR3 has 15 amino acids. From germline, CDR1 is SGDLS and CDR2 YYNGEE. J lost 8 bases, V lost 1 base, and 8 bases had no gene match. Here the CDR3 reads CASSVITSGVDEQFF. DNA for the CDR3: TGTGCCAGCAGCGTAATCACTAGCGGAGTCGATGAGCAGTTCTTC. Combining the CDR3 with reference TRBV9 and TRBJ2-1 gives the whole variable domain DSGVTQTPKHLITATGQRVTLRCSPRSGDLSVYWYQQSLDQGLQFLIQYYNGEERAKGNILERFSAQQFPDLHSELNLSSLELGDSALYFCASSVITSGVDEQFFGPGTRLTVL.

This rearrangement joins TRBV10-3 to TRBJ1-2; 10 nucleotides align to TRBD1. The CDR3 runs to 14 residues. Germline assignment: CDR1 ENHRY and CDR2 SYGVKD. V lost 7 bases, J lost 2 bases, and 4 bases stayed unmatched. The CDR3: CAITRTGGNYGYTF. The CDR3 region has the DNA TGTGCCATCACCCGGACAGGGGGGAACTATGGCTACACCTTC.

The J gene is TRBJ1-2, the V gene TRBV7-9, with D perhaps matching TRBD1 (5 bases). The CDR3 sequence is 15 residues long. Deletions cut 1 base from V and 6 bases from J, with 15 bases between. Germline V lookup: CDR1 SEHNR, CDR2 FQNEAQ (reference sequence). CDR3 in amino acids: CASSLDRISLNGYTF. The DNA for the CDR3 is TGTGCCAGCAGCTTAGACAGGATCAGTCTGAATGGCTACACCTTC. Variable domain in full (rest from reference TRBV7-9 and TRBJ1-2): DTGVSQNPRHKITKRGQNVTFRCDPISEHNRLYWYRQTLGQGPEFLTYFQNEAQLEKSRLLSDRFSAERPKGSFSTLEIQRTEQGDSAMYLCASSLDRISLNGYTFGSGTRLTVV.

The rearrangement joins TRBV28 to TRBJ1-4, with TRBD1 identical over 12 bases. V shed 8 bases, J shed 3 bases, and the junction held 1 base outside the gene matches. The CDR3 covers 14 residues. Germline CDR1 reads MDHEN; CDR2 reads SYDVKM. The CDR3 coding sequence is TGTGCCAGCGGGACAGGGGGCCCTAATGAAAAACTGTTTTTT. This gives the protein CASGTGGPNEKLFF.

This sequence joins TRBV6-1 and TRBJ1-6; D may be TRBD1 (5 bases). Trimming stripped 1 base from V and 10 bases from J, with 14 bases between. Germline CDR1 reads MNHNS; CDR2 reads SASEGT. This CDR3 spans 15 amino acids. CDR3 sequence (DNA): TGTGCCAGCAGTGAAGGTGCAGGGATTTCCTCACCCCTCCACTTT. Encoded protein: CASSEGAGISSPLHF.

The chain carries TRBV19 and TRBJ1-4, with TRBD1 identical over 7 bases. CDR1 is LNHDA and CDR2 is SQIVND in the germline V gene (reference sequence). Unmatched junction bases numbered 10, after V lost 6 bases and J lost 6 bases. This CDR3 spans 15 amino acids. CDR3 residues: CASSGGTVFDEKLFF. CDR3 nucleotides: TGTGCCAGTAGCGGTGGGACAGTGTTCGATGAAAAACTGTTTTTT.

A single count supports this clone. An end of the junction does not agree with germline; a read error may underlie this. CDR3 bases: TGTGCCAGCAGCTTGGTAGGGTGGAGCAGGGCCGACGACTTGAACTTC. As protein: CASSLVGWSRADDLNF. The chain uses TRBV5-4 and TRBJ2-7; a weak D match, TRBD1 (5 bases). Germline loops: CDR1 SGHNT, CDR2 YYREEE (reference sequence). The CDR3 length is 16 residues.

The J gene is TRBJ2-7, the V gene TRBV6-6; maybe TRBD1 (5 bases). This CDR3 contains 16 residues. Trimming took 5 bases from V and 0 from J, leaving 17 bases between them. CDR1 and CDR2 (germline): MNHNY, SVGAGI (reference sequence). In DNA form, the CDR3 reads TGTGCCAGCAGTCCCCACTTAAGACAGTACTCCTACGAGCAGTACTTC. Protein: CASSPHLRQYSYEQYF.

The rearrangement uses TRBV19 and TRBJ1-1; possible D gene TRBD1, 6 bases. Germline lookup yields CDR1 LNHDA and CDR2 SQIVND (reference sequence). The CDR3 contains 15 residues. Between the trimmed V and J ends, which lost 3 bases and 10 bases, there was a span of 21 bases. The CDR3 DNA follows: TGTGCCAGTAGTATCATCTTTGACAGGACCCTTGGAGCTTTCTTT. This sequence encodes CASSIIFDRTLGAFF. Variable domain in full (rest from reference TRBV19 and TRBJ1-1): DGGITQSPKYLFRKEGQNVTLSCEQNLNHDAMYWYRQDPGQGLRLIYYSQIVNDFQKGDIAEGYSVSREKKESFPLTVTSAQKNPTAFYLCASSIIFDRTLGAFFGQGTRLTVV.

The V call is TRBV2, the J call TRBJ1-2; D remains unclear. The germline V gene has CDR1 SNHLY and CDR2 FYNNEI. Trimming removed 7 bases at V and 4 bases at J, with 28 bases between. This CDR3 comprises 18 residues. The CDR3 loop reads CASIEESGLRWSFYGYTF. The CDR3 DNA sequence: TGTGCCAGCATTGAGGAATCTGGACTGAGATGGTCCTTCTATGGCTACACCTTC. The complete variable domain, with remaining parts taken from reference TRBV2 and TRBJ1-2, reads EPEVTQTPSHQVTQMGQEVILRCVPISNHLYFYWYRQILGQKVEFLVSFYNNEISEKSEIFDDQFSVERPDGSNFTLKIRSTKLEDSAMYFCASIEESGLRWSFYGYTFGSGTRLTVV.

This clone was picked up a small number of times. At the DNA level, this CDR3 is encoded by other sequences in the same sample as well. The J gene is TRBJ2-5, the V gene TRBV5-4; 8 bases align to TRBD1. The CDR3 has 14 amino acids. Germline trimming cut 1 base from V and 3 bases from J; bases unmatched to any gene: 2. The germline V gene encodes CDR1 SGHNT and CDR2 YYREEE (reference sequence). The CDR3 loop is CASSLQGAEETQYF. The CDR3 DNA reads as TGTGCCAGCAGCTTGCAGGGGGCCGAAGAGACCCAGTACTTC. Using reference TRBV5-4 and TRBJ2-5 for the parts outside the CDR3, the full variable domain is ETGVTQSPTHLIKTRGQQVTLRCSSQSGHNTVSWYQQALGQGPQFIFQYYREEENGRGNFPPRFSGLQFPNYSSELNVNALELDDSALYLCASSLQGAEETQYFGPGTRLLVL.

The rearrangement uses TRBV7-3 and TRBJ1-2, with TRBD1 matching over 8 bases. CDR3 length: 13 residues. J lost 4 bases, V lost 5 bases, and 3 bases had no gene match. Germline CDR1 reads SGHTA; CDR2 reads FQGTGA. The CDR3 nucleotides are TGTGCCAGCAGCCGGACAGGGTCCTATGGCTACACCTTC. Translation gives CASSRTGSYGYTF.

This clone occurred once. This chain connects TRBV5-1 to TRBJ1-2, with D hard to call. The V end was cut by 0 bases, the J end by 9 bases, with 15 bases between. Germline loops: CDR1 SGHRS, CDR2 YFSETQ. The CDR3 runs 14 residues. The CDR3, as DNA: TGCGCCAGCAGCTTGGTTGAGGGTTCGATCAGCTACACCTTC. Translating it yields CASSLVEGSISYTF.

The rearrangement uses TRBV5-4 and TRBJ1-1; 9 positions agree with TRBD1. The CDR3 consists of 16 residues. The germline V gene encodes CDR1 SGHNT and CDR2 YYREEE (reference sequence). Trimming at V came to 4 bases and at J to 0 bases, leaving 7 bases not matched to a gene. The CDR3 sequence is CASSGDRVTVNTEAFF. CDR3 sequence (DNA): TGTGCCAGCAGCGGGGACAGGGTAACCGTGAACACTGAAGCTTTCTTT.